These 15 T cell receptor beta chains were sequenced from one sample in a study of regulatory and conventional T cells in RAG deficiency. The sorted conventional CD4+ T cells were CD25-low and CD127-high, with genomic DNA sequenced. Generated by immunoSEQ multiplex PCR, the TCRdb table keeps only in-frame clones and is missing some. The top ten hold about 0.5% of the sample, which has more than 40,000 clones, just under 90% seen once. The same sample was also studied in work on regulatory T cells. That work contributes: The primer mix had 52 TRBV and 13 TRBJ primers.

Specimen: CD4+ effector T cells sorted from blood. The receptors shown here come from a human donor in good health.

The V gene is TRBV7-2, the J gene TRBJ2-7; 9 bases agree with TRBD1. This CDR3 has 16 residues. Unmatched junction bases numbered 8, after V lost 0 bases and J lost 5 bases. Germline V gene data show CDR1 as SGHTA and CDR2 as FQGNSA. CDR3 region: CASSLAATGGRNEQYF. Written as DNA, the CDR3 is TGTGCCAGCAGCTTAGCCGCCACAGGGGGCCGGAACGAGCAGTACTTC.

Regarding this clone: Mismatch with germline at one junction end may stem from a read error. This same CDR3 is encoded by further DNA sequences in the sample. This rearrangement joins TRBV7-8 to TRBJ1-1; D may be TRBD1 (5 bases). Looked up from germline, CDR1 is SGHVS and CDR2 is FQNEAQ. The CDR3 is made up of 18 amino acids. The CDR3 reads CASSITFGRRGGNTEAFF. CDR3 nucleotide sequence: TGTGCCAGCAGCATCACCTTTGGACGCCGGGGGGGGAACACCGAAGCTTTCTTT.

The V and J genes are TRBV5-1 and TRBJ1-2; TRBD1 matches at 10 bases. CDR3 length equals 15 residues. CDR1 and CDR2 from the germline V gene are SGHRS and YFSETQ. V gave up 4 bases and J gave up 8 bases; unmatched junction bases: 11. CDR3 in amino acids: CASSQRQGATGGYTF. As DNA, the CDR3 is TGCGCCAGCAGCCAGAGACAGGGGGCAACGGGAGGCTACACCTTC.

The chain uses TRBV4-1 and TRBJ2-2; TRBD2 agrees at 12 bases. Germline values: CDR1 MGHRA, CDR2 YSYEKL. After removal of 1 base from V and 4 bases from J, the junction contained 4 bases not matched to a gene. The CDR3 spans 17 residues. The CDR3 coding sequence is TGCGCCAGCAGCCAAGGACTAGCGGGAGTGCTCACCGGGGAGCTGTTTTTT. Translated: CASSQGLAGVLTGELFF.

This clone was counted a single time. V gene TRBV29-1 combines with J gene TRBJ1-1; D is unclear. Germline CDR1 and CDR2: SQVTM and ANQGSEA. V was pared by 2 bases and J by 2 bases, with 9 bases between. This CDR3 has 13 amino acids. CDR3 DNA sequence: TGCAGCGTTGAACAGGCGGGCAACACTGAAGCTTTCTTT. As protein: CSVEQAGNTEAFF. The full variable domain, with the rest looked up from reference TRBV29-1 and TRBJ1-1, is SAVISQKPSRDICQRGTSLTIQCQVDSQVTMMFWYRQQPGQSLTLIATANQGSEATYESGFVIDKFPISRPNLTFSTLTVSNMSPEDSSIYLCSVEQAGNTEAFFGQGTRLTVV.

This chain connects TRBV28 to TRBJ1-5, with unresolved D. V was clipped by 4 bases and J by 1 base, with 8 bases between them. The length of the CDR3 is 14 residues. Germline CDR1 reads MDHEN; CDR2 reads SYDVKM. Here the CDR3 reads CASSYSSSNQPQHF. The CDR3 nucleotides are TGTGCCAGCAGTTATAGCTCAAGCAATCAGCCCCAGCATTTT.

V is TRBV2 and J is TRBJ2-1; D is undetermined. This CDR3 is 15 amino acids long. Germline CDR1 and CDR2: SNHLY and FYNNEI. V was clipped by 0 bases and J by 1 base, with 7 bases between them. CDR3 bases: TGTGCCAGCAGTGAAGCAGGGCTTTCCTACAATGAGCAGTTCTTC. Its protein is CASSEAGLSYNEQFF.

This clone has more than one count but fewer than ten. Other DNA variants within this sample encode the same CDR3. The chain carries TRBV5-4 and TRBJ1-2; no clear D gene. This CDR3 has 13 amino acids. Looked up from germline, CDR1 is SGHNT and CDR2 is YYREEE (reference sequence). The V end was cut by 0 bases, the J end by 2 bases, with 5 bases between. CDR3 amino acids: CASSLAGNYGYTF. The DNA for the CDR3 is TGTGCCAGCAGCTTGGCCGGAAACTATGGCTACACCTTC.

This sequence joins TRBV6-5 and TRBJ2-7, with TRBD2 matching over 7 bases. After removal of 6 bases from V and 2 bases from J, the junction contained 10 bases not matched to a gene. Germline V gene lookup returns CDR1 MNHEY and CDR2 SVGAGI. The CDR3 consists of 15 residues. The CDR3: CASSRSGLRPYEQYF. The CDR3 DNA is TGTGCCAGCAGCCGTAGCGGGTTACGACCCTACGAGCAGTACTTC.

The V gene is TRBV11-2, the J gene TRBJ2-7, with D possibly TRBD2 on 6 matching bases. V was shortened by 6 bases and J by 2 bases, with 14 bases between the two germline ends. The CDR3 contains 14 residues. Per germline, CDR1 SGHAT and CDR2 FQNNGV. The CDR3 DNA reads TGTGCCAGCAGGGCGGCGGGGAAAACCTACGAGCAGTACTTC. Translation: CASRAAGKTYEQYF.

The chain is built from TRBV5-1 and TRBJ1-2; D is unresolved. With 7 bases removed from V and 3 bases from J, the gap between germline ends came to 13 bases. The CDR3 extends over 13 amino acids. CDR1 and CDR2 from the germline V gene are SGHRS and YFSETQ. This CDR3 is CASGDLNDYGYTF. In nucleotides, the CDR3 is TGCGCCAGCGGGGATCTGAACGACTATGGCTACACCTTC.

V gene TRBV19 combines with J gene TRBJ2-5; TRBD2 matches at 11 bases. V gave up 0 bases and J gave up 2 bases; unmatched junction bases: 5. Germline loops: CDR1 LNHDA, CDR2 SQIVND (reference sequence). The CDR3 covers 17 residues. The CDR3 spells CASSIDLAGGPQETQYF. CDR3 coding DNA: TGTGCCAGTAGTATAGATCTAGCGGGAGGCCCTCAAGAGACCCAGTACTTC.

The chain carries TRBV27 and TRBJ1-1; a possible D gene is TRBD1 (6 bases). With 0 bases removed from V and 5 bases from J, the gap between germline ends came to 10 bases. The CDR3 runs 14 residues. CDR1 and CDR2 from the germline V gene are MNHEY and SMNVEV (reference sequence). The CDR3 sequence: CASSLSGTLTEAFF. CDR3 coding DNA: TGTGCCAGCAGTTTATCTGGGACATTGACTGAAGCTTTCTTT.

This chain links TRBV2 with TRBJ2-1, with 8 bases that match TRBD2. J was trimmed by 4 bases and V by 8 bases; bases with no gene match: 7. There are 14 residues in the CDR3. Germline V gene lookup returns CDR1 SNHLY and CDR2 FYNNEI. CDR3 bases: TGTGCCAGCCTGAGGCGGGGGGATTACAATGAGCAGTTCTTC. The encoded protein is CASLRRGDYNEQFF.

This rearrangement joins TRBV11-3 to TRBJ1-2, with D uncertain. The CDR3 length is 15 residues. Trimming took 0 bases from V and 6 from J, leaving 14 bases between them. Germline V gene sequence: CDR1 SGHNT, CDR2 YENEEA. CDR3 nucleotide sequence: TGTGCCAGCAGCTTAGAAGGCAGGAAAAGGGATGGCTACACCTTC. Protein: CASSLEGRKRDGYTF.